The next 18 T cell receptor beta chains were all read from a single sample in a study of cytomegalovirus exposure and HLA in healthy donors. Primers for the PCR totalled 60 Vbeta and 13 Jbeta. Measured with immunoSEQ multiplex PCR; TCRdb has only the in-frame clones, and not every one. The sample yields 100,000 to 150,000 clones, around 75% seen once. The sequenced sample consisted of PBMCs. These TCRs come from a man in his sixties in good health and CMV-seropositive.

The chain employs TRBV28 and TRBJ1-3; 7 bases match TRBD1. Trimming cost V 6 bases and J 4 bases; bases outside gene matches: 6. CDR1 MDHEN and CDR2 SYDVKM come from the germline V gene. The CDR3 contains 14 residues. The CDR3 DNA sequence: TGTGCCAGCAGCCGACAGGGCCTCGGAAACACCATATATTTT. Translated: CASSRQGLGNTIYF.

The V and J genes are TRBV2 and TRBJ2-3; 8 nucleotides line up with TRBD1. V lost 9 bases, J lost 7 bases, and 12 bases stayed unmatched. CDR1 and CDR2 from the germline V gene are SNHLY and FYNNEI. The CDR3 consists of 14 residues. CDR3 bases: TGTGCCAGACAGTGGAACAGGGGGACAAATACGCAGTATTTT. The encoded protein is CARQWNRGTNTQYF.

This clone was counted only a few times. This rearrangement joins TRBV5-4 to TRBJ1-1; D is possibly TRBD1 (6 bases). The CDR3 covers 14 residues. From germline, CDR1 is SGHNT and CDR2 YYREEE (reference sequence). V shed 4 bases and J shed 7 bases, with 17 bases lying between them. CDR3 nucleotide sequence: TGTGCCAGCAGCACGACGACAGGATCGAGTGAAGCTTTCTTT. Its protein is CASSTTTGSSEAFF.

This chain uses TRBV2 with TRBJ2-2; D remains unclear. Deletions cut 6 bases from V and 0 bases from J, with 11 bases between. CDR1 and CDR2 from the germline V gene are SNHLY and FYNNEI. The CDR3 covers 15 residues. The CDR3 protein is CASRATISNTGELFF. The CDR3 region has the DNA TGTGCCAGCAGAGCTACGATATCGAACACCGGGGAGCTGTTTTTT.

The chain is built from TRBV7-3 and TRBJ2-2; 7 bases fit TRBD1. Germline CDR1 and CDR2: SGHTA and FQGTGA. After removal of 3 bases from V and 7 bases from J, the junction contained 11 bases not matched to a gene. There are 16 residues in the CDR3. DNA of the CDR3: TGTGCCAGCAGCTTCTGGGGGCGACAGGGTATCGGGGAGCTGTTTTTT. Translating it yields CASSFWGRQGIGELFF.

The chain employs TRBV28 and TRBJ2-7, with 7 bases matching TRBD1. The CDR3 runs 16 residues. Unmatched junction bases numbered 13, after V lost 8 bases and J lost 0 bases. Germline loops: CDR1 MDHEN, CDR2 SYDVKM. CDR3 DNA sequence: TGTGCCAGCGCCGCCCGACAGGGATCGGGCTCCTACGAGCAGTACTTC. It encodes CASAARQGSGSYEQYF.

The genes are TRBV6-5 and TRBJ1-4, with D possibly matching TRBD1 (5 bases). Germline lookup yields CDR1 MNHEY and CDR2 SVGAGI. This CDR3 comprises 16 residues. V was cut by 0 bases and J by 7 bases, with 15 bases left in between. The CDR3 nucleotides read TGTGCCAGCAGTTACTCGACGGAGGGGAACGGTGAAAAACTGTTTTTT. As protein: CASSYSTEGNGEKLFF.

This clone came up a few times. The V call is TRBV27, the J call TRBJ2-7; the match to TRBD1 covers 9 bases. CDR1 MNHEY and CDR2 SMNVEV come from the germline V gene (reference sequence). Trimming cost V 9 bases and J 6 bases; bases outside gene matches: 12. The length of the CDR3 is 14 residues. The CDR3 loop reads CASSAGTGSFEQYF. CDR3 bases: TGTGCCAGTTCAGCCGGGACAGGGTCTTTCGAGCAGTACTTC.

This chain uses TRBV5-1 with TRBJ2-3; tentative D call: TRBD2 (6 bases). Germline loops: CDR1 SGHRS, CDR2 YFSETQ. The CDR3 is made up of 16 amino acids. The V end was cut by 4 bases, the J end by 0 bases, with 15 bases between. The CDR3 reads CASSPGALASTDTQYF. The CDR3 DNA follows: TGCGCCAGCAGCCCCGGAGCGCTAGCGAGCACAGATACGCAGTATTTT.

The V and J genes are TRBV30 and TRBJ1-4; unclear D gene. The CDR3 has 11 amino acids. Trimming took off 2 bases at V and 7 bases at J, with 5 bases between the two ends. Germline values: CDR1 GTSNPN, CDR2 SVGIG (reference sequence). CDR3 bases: TGTGCCTGGAGTCTCCGTGAAAAACTGTTTTTT. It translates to CAWSLREKLFF.

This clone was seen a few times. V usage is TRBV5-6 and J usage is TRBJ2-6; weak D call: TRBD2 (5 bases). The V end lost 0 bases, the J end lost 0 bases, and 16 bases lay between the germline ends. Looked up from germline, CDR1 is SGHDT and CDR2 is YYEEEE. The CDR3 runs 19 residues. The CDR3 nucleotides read TGTGCCAGCAGCTTGGCCGCGGGTGGTTACCGCTCTGGGGCCAACGTCCTGACTTTC. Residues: CASSLAAGGYRSGANVLTF.

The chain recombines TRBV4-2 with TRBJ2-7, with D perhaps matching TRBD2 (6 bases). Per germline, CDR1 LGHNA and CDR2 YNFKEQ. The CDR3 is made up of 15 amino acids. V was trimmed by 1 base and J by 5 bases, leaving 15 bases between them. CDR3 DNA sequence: TGTGCCAGCAGCCAAGTTTGGGGGAGGTCCCACGAGCAGTACTTC. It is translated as CASSQVWGRSHEQYF.

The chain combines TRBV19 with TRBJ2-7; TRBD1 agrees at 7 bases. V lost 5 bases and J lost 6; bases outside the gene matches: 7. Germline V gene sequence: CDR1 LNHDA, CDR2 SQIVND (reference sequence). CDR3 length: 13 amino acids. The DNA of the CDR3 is TGTGCCAGTAGTGCCCAGGGGGACGGCGAGCAGTACTTC. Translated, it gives CASSAQGDGEQYF.

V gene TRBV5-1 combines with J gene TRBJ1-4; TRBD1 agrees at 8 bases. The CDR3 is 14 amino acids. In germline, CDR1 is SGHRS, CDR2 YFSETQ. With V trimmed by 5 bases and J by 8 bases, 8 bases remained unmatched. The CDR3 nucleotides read TGCGCCAGCAGGTCACAGGGGGTAGGGGAAAAACTGTTTTTT. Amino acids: CASRSQGVGEKLFF.

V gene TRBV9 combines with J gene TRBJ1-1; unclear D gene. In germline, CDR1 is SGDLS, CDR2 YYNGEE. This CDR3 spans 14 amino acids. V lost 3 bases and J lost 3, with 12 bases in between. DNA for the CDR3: TGTGCCAGCAGCGCAGGCCACGGATACACTGAAGCTTTCTTT. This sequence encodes CASSAGHGYTEAFF.

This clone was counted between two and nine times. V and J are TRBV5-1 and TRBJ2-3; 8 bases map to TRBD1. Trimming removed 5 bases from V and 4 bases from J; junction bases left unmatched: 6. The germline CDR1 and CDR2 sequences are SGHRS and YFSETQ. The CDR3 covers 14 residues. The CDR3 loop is CASSPDRGADTQYF. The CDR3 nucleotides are TGCGCCAGCAGTCCAGACAGGGGTGCAGATACGCAGTATTTT.

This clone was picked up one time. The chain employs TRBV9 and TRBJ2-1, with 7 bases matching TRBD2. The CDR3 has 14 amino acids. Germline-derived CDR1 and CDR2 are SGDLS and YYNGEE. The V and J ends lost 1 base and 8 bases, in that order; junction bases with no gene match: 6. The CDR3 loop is CASSVTGGVDEQFF. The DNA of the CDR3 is TGTGCCAGCAGCGTAACTGGGGGGGTGGATGAGCAGTTCTTC.

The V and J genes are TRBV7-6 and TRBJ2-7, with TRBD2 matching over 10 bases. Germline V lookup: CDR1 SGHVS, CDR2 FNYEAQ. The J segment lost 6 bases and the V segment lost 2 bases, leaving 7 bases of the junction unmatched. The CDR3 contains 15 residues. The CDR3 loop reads CASSLSGTSVTEQYF. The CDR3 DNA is TGTGCCAGCAGCTTATCCGGGACTAGCGTAACCGAGCAGTACTTC.